This is a list of T cell receptor beta chains from one sample in a study of CD8+CD57+ T cells in acquired aplastic anemia. From the reads, TCRdb called clonotypes with MiXCR, one entry per CDR3 protein. This table has just over 450,000 distinct CDR3 sequences, approximately 33% appearing once. Sequenced: sorted CD4+, CD8+, or CD8+CD57+ T cells (not recorded which) from PBMCs. All receptors come from a human donor with aplastic anemia. Each CDR3 is given with its conserved first and last residue. The D gene is left open where the match is weak. Clone size is shown for a subset of rows, as once, few, many or a class of expanded clone.

>few|TRBJ1-2|TRBD1|TRBV4-2
CASSQGDRDLYGYTF
TGTGCCAGCAGCCAAGGGGACAGGGATCTATATGGCTACACCTTC
>few|TRBJ1-2|.|TRBV10-3
CASSYQRPDPGYGYTF
TGTGCCAGCAGTTACCAAAGACCCGACCCTGGCTATGGCTACACCTTC
>.|TRBJ1-6|.|TRBV2
CDSSETGTLANSPLHF
TGTGACAGCAGTGAAACAGGTACGCTCGCCAATTCACCCCTCCACTTT
>.|TRBJ1-5|.|TRBV6-5
CASSNPSQPQHF
TGTGCCAGCAGTAACCCCTCTCAGCCCCAGCATTTT
>many|TRBJ2-7|.|TRBV9
CASSVAPIPFEQYF
TGTGCCAGCAGCGTAGCTCCAATCCCGTTTGAGCAGTACTTC
>many|TRBJ2-7|.|TRBV20-1
CSAPQGLTYEQYF
TGCAGTGCTCCACAGGGCCTCACCTACGAGCAGTACTTC
>.|TRBJ2-5|TRBD2|TRBV12-3/TRBV12-4
CASSPPGLARGSETQYF
TGTGCCAGCAGTCCTCCGGGACTAGCTAGGGGTTCGGAGACCCAGTACTTC
>.|TRBJ1-1|.|TRBV24-1
CATSRQGWTEAFF
TGTGCCACCAGTAGGCAGGGATGGACTGAAGCTTTCTTT
>.|TRBJ2-7|.|TRBV16
CASSQVHEQYF
TGTGCCAGCAGCCAGGTACACGAGCAGTACTTC
>.|TRBJ1-3|.|TRBV4-1
CASSQVFNFESGNTIYF
TGCGCCAGCAGCCAAGTTTTTAACTTCGAGAGTGGAAACACCATATATTTT
>.|TRBJ1-6|.|TRBV2
CASSGPGNSPLHF
TGTGCCAGCAGTGGGCCGGGTAATTCACCCCTCCACTTT
>.|TRBJ1-2|.|TRBV2
CVSSEPGAGGYTF
TGTGTCAGCAGTGAGCCAGGGGCGGGTGGCTACACCTTC
>.|TRBJ1-6|TRBD1|TRBV7-2
CASLPTGGRVIGNSPLHF
TGTGCCAGCCTACCAACAGGGGGACGAGTCATTGGTAATTCACCCCTCCACTTT
>many|TRBJ2-7|.|TRBV2
CASSELGGHLELF
TGTGCCAGCAGTGAACTAGGGGGACATTTGGAGCTCTTC
>many|TRBJ2-7|TRBD2|TRBV19
CASSIDGRSYEQYF
TGTGCCAGTAGTATAGACGGGAGGTCCTACGAGCAGTACTTC
>few|TRBJ1-5|.|TRBV6-1
CASSEVGHRSNQPQHF
TGTGCCAGCAGTGAAGTAGGACACAGAAGCAATCAGCCCCAGCATTTT
>few|TRBJ1-1|.|TRBV30
CAWGSRETEAFF
TGTGCCTGGGGGAGCAGGGAGACTGAAGCTTTCTTT
>few|TRBJ2-7|TRBD2|TRBV5-1
CASSLGLAGSHEQYF
TGCGCCAGCAGCTTAGGACTAGCGGGATCCCACGAGCAGTACTTC
>.|TRBJ1-3|.|TRBV12-3/TRBV12-4
CASTFGGAGNTIYF
TGTGCCAGCACCTTCGGGGGGGCAGGAAACACCATATATTTT
>.|TRBJ1-2|TRBD1|TRBV7-9
CASSHRQGITHGYTF
TGTGCCAGCAGCCACAGACAGGGGATCACCCATGGCTACACCTTC
>many|TRBJ2-7|.|TRBV7-2
CASSLGGAPFDEQYF
TGTGCCAGCAGCTTAGGAGGGGCCCCATTCGACGAGCAGTACTTC
>.|TRBJ1-2|.|TRBV29-1
CSAATSGNTF
TGCAGCGCTGCGACATCTGGAAACACCTTC
>many|TRBJ1-5|.|TRBV19
CASSMWGSNQPQHF
TGTGCCAGTAGTATGTGGGGGAGCAATCAGCCCCAGCATTTT
>few|TRBJ2-1|.|TRBV6-1
CASSEIGPYNEQFF
TGTGCCAGCAGTGAAATAGGACCCTACAATGAGCAGTTCTTC
>.|TRBJ1-1|TRBD1|TRBV5-6
CASSGGQGGESEAFF
TGTGCCAGCAGCGGCGGACAGGGAGGGGAGAGTGAAGCTTTCTTT
>many|TRBJ1-6|.|TRBV2
CASSEGTGAAALHF
TGTGCCAGCAGTGAAGGCACGGGCGCGGCGGCCCTCCACTTT
>.|TRBJ1-3|TRBD1|TRBV12-3/TRBV12-4
CASRGQPRPSGNTIYF
TGTGCCAGCAGGGGACAGCCAAGACCCTCTGGAAACACCATATATTTT
>few|TRBJ2-2|.|TRBV11-1
CASSLDSRRENTGELFF
TGTGCCAGCAGCTTAGACTCGAGGCGGGAGAACACCGGGGAGCTGTTTTTT
>once|TRBJ1-1|.|TRBV2
CASSVESGDTEAFF
TGTGCCAGCAGTGTAGAGTCAGGGGACACTGAAGCTTTCTTT
>many|TRBJ1-2|.|TRBV10-3
CASSYDRDYGYTF
TGTGCCAGCAGTTACGACAGAGACTATGGCTACACCTTC
>.|TRBJ1-5|TRBD1|TRBV20-1
CSAVYTGEGQPQHF
TGCAGTGCTGTCTATACAGGGGAAGGTCAGCCCCAGCATTTT
>few|TRBJ2-5|.|TRBV20-1
CSARDRDGPPRETQYF
TGCAGTGCTAGGGACCGGGACGGGCCCCCCAGAGAGACCCAGTACTTC
>many|TRBJ1-1|.|TRBV19
CASSISLEVDTEAFF
TGTGCCAGTAGTATCAGTCTGGAGGTGGACACTGAAGCTTTCTTT
>.|TRBJ2-7|.|TRBV10-3
CAISGTSLGPYEQYF
TGTGCCATCAGTGGTACTAGCTTGGGGCCCTACGAGCAGTACTTC